This T cell receptor (beta chain) was captured in a study of CD8+ T cells in alopecia areata. Regarding the study as a whole: Against the mouse data, patients shared TCRs less clearly, possibly for HLA reasons. Lesional scalp exceeded normal scalp in clonality, especially in alopecia totalis/universalis. Resident alphabeta T-cell populations of normal skin are likewise subject to sequencing in scalp samples.

This CDR3 has 10 amino acids. V lost 3 bases and J lost 7, with 2 bases in between. The germline V gene has CDR1 SNHLY and CDR2 FYNNEI. The table lists this clone with a few counts. Its target is unknown. RNA was extracted and reverse transcribed into cDNA as the sequencing template. Method: immunoSEQ multiplex PCR; TCRdb's copy keeps in-frame clones and lacks some. This sample carries 170,000 or so clones, around three fifths of them seen once, and the ten largest clones take 14% to 15%. PBMCs provided sorted CD4+ and CD8+ T cells. V and J are TRBV2 and TRBJ2-3; the D is unclear. Sequenced here: CD4+ T cells sorted from blood, sampled at week 0. This sequence was found in a human donor with alopecia areata. The CDR3 sequence: CASSDNTQYF. The CDR3 nucleotides read TGTGCCAGCAGTGATAATACGCAGTATTTT.